This entry features one T cell receptor beta chain sequence. At least ten counts were recorded for this clonotype. It has no known antigen specificity. No much larger clonotype is one base removed from it; base qualities were not supplied. Stable Graves' hyperthyroidism was defined as the absence of progression to ophthalmopathy over 18 months of follow-up. Hyperthyroidism patients were newly diagnosed, had a disease duration of under 2 months, and were aged 18 to 65 years. Any patient with an uncontrolled infection, another autoimmune disease, pregnancy or lactation was excluded. Diagnoses were established on the basis of clinical symptoms, serum thyroxine and TRAb, thyroid ultrasound, and orbital computed tomography. PBMCs were separated from over 9 ml of fresh peripheral blood using Ficoll-Paque density gradient centrifugation. Total RNA was extracted with Trizol reagent, and quality was checked on an Agilent 2100 Bioanalyzer.

From the cysteine up to the phenylalanine, the CDR3 has a length of 14 residues. Only the CDR3 portion is preserved as DNA: 42 bases, with reading frame beginning at the first base. The V end loses 1 base and the J end loses 1 base, and a stretch of 10 bases separates them. In the germline V gene (reference sequence), CDR1 corresponds to DFQATT and CDR2 to SNEGSKA. This entry comes from a study of T cells in Graves' hyperthyroidism and ophthalmopathy (dated by TCRdb to about 2019). About the investigation overall: Peripheral blood samples were taken at initial diagnosis, before any treatment was given. TCR V-J signatures able to tell the groups apart were searched for in a discovery cohort of 90 to 100 patients, of whom roughly 42 had Graves' ophthalmopathy and about 55 had stable Graves' hyperthyroidism. Prospective prediction of ophthalmopathy was tested in an independent validation cohort of some 19 hyperthyroidism patients and roughly 16 patients who later progressed to ophthalmopathy. The 90 to 100 discovery patients were randomly split 7:3 into training and test sets. Thyroid tissue and blood T-cell repertoires from about six Graves' hyperthyroidism patients were also compared in the study. After blood sampling, hyperthyroidism patients were treated with methimazole at a starting dose of 30 mg daily, and ophthalmopathy patients were treated with high-dose intravenous methylprednisolone. The paper describes TCR Vbeta CDR3 sequencing of around 130 peripheral blood samples, made up of about 40 ophthalmopathy patients, approximately 76 hyperthyroidism patients and 17 progressor patients. Broad study findings and their caveats: No statistical method was used to fix the sample size in advance, and group allocation was not hidden from the investigators. During validation, the model predicted progression to ophthalmopathy a median of about 6.3 months ahead of onset, with around 71% sensitivity and almost 75% specificity. A 13 V-J signature model separated ophthalmopathy from stable hyperthyroidism, with roughly 88% sensitivity and approximately 81% specificity in cross-validation and 80%/75% in testing. Most expanded thyroid clonotypes (frequency above 0.001) were also detected in blood, suggesting blood repertoires may reflect thyroid immune responses.

The TCR beta CDR3 regions were amplified from RNA transcripts. A first-round RT-PCR of the TCR CDR3 used the HTBI primer set with the Qiagen OneStep RT-PCR kit. The libraries were constructed in a second round of multiplex PCR and then size-selected and purified. Paired-end sequencing of the libraries was performed with 100 bp reads on an Illumina HiSeq2000. Regarding the original processing steps: SOAPnuke was used to process the raw data, with reads discarded if the reads contained adapters or uncalled bases, had a mean Phred below 15, or lacked an exact constant-primer or identifier match. COPE v1.2.5 was used to merge high-quality paired reads, and clonotypes were defined as unique nucleotide sequences. MiTCR v1.1 was used to align clonotypes to the IMGT TRBV, TRBD and TRBJ reference segments. Only V-J combinations with frequency above 0.0001, covering roughly 99% of repertoires, were analysed. The TCS score was defined as the ratio of F50 (clonal expansion) to E x V (chaos), calculated using BLOSUM62-based TCRdist between CDR3 peptides within each V-J. Welch's t-statistics and random forest reduced approximately 520 V-J features to roughly 13, which were used in a naive Bayes classifier (R e1071). Using fastp trimming at Q25 and MiXCR clonotype assembly, TCRdb reanalyzed the public sequencing data and kept in-frame beta chains. CDR3 protein duplicates are merged, each entry listing the most common genes and DNA. The authors' filters were not applied to this entry. The sample table holds under 400,000 distinct CDR3 sequences, of which 11% to 15% were seen once. The top ten hold 11% of the sample.

The clonotype was recovered from a woman in her sixties with Graves' hyperthyroidism. The chain couples TRBV20-1 to TRBJ1-1, with TRBD1 as a weak D call on 5 bases. Material for sequencing was blood. The CDR3 protein is CSARGDGSNTEAFF. The DNA sequence is as follows: TGCAGTGCTAGAGGGGACGGATCGAACACTGAAGCTTTCTTT.